The T cell receptor beta chain under discussion was sequenced for a study of T cells expressing NK-cell markers. Looking at the study overall: Sequencing of TCR beta repertoires drew on sorted CD3+CD56+NKG2C+, CD3+CD56+NKG2C- and CD3+CD56-NKG2C+ T cells. With respect to HCMV, most of the eight sequenced donors were seropositive, and one was seronegative.

TCR beta cDNA was generated via 5'RACE template switching incorporating UMIs. TCRdb reprocessed the 5' RACE reads; each CDR3 protein has one entry and no DNA is given. This sample contains roughly 180,000 distinct CDR3 sequences. Study-wide results and caveats: Of the CD8+ T cells in about 6 donors, roughly 1.0-7.5% belonged to dominant NKG2C+ clonotypes.

Germline-derived CDR1 and CDR2 are MNHEY and SVGAGI. The length of the CDR3 is 15 residues. Comment on this clonotype: Its target is not known.

The V call is TRBV6-5, the J call TRBJ1-4. The source is a man between 18 and 69 years old in good health. The sequenced sample consisted of blood T cells: a sorted CD56 or NKG2C T cell subset, CD4+ or CD8+ T cells, or bulk PBMC T cells (not recorded which). CDR3 loop: CASSYSGEDREKLFF.